The rows below give T cell receptor beta chains drawn from one sample of a study of T cell changes during pregnancy in multiple sclerosis. Sequencing used immunoSEQ multiplex PCR; TCRdb keeps in-frame clones, though not all of them. Among 100,000 or so clones, around nine tenths were seen once, and the ten largest hold approximately 1.2%. The source was peripheral blood, collected in the second trimester of pregnancy. The receptor source for this set is a female donor with multiple sclerosis, enrolled in a pregnancy study. The CDR3 runs from the conserved cysteine through the conserved F or W. D genes are given only for firm matches. Expanded clones are given a class, and other clones once, few, many or no size at all.

v_call	j_call	clone_size	d_call	cdr3_aa	cdr3_nt
TRBV7-6	TRBJ2-7	.	.	CASSLAHGGPYEQYF	TGTGCCAGCAGCTTAGCGCACGGGGGTCCCTACGAGCAGTACTTC
TRBV6-1	TRBJ1-1	.	TRBD1	CASSEAQGARTEAFF	TGTGCCAGCAGTGAAGCACAGGGGGCGCGAACTGAAGCTTTCTTT
TRBV4-1	TRBJ2-7	.	.	CASSQDLSVVFYEQYF	TGCGCCAGCAGCCAAGATTTGAGTGTGGTATTCTACGAGCAGTACTTC
TRBV25-1	TRBJ1-4	.	TRBD1	CASSLGQVAGTNEKLFF	TGTGCCAGCAGTCTCGGACAGGTCGCAGGGACTAATGAAAAACTGTTTTTT
TRBV27	TRBJ2-7	.	TRBD2	CASSLSPSGAYEQYF	TGTGCCAGCAGTCTTTCTCCTAGCGGAGCCTACGAGCAGTACTTC
TRBV19	TRBJ1-1	.	.	CASSIRGQNTEAFF	TGTGCCAGTAGTATAAGAGGTCAAAACACTGAAGCTTTCTTT
TRBV7-9	TRBJ1-3	.	TRBD1	CASSLEGGPGNTIYF	TGTGCCAGCAGCTTAGAAGGGGGCCCTGGAAACACCATATATTTT
TRBV5-1	TRBJ2-7	.	TRBD2	CASSSRLAGTYEQYF	TGCGCCAGCAGCTCCAGACTAGCGGGCACCTACGAGCAGTACTTC
TRBV5-5	TRBJ2-5	.	TRBD2	CASGGIATSGAKGTQYF	TGTGCCAGCGGGGGAATAGCGACTAGCGGGGCTAAAGGGACCCAGTACTTC
TRBV29-1	TRBJ2-2	.	.	CSVEQGGAGELFF	TGCAGCGTTGAACAGGGTGGCGCCGGGGAGCTGTTTTTT
TRBV18	TRBJ1-3	.	.	CASSPLPTTGISGNTIYF	TGTGCCAGCTCACCGCTGCCTACAACAGGCATCTCTGGAAACACCATATATTTT
TRBV5-1	TRBJ2-1	.	TRBD2	CASSLRPGGYNEQFF	TGCGCCAGCAGCTTGAGACCGGGAGGCTACAATGAGCAGTTCTTC
TRBV19	TRBJ2-2	.	.	CASSKTGRELFF	TGTGCCAGTAGTAAAACCGGGAGGGAGCTGTTTTTT
TRBV29-1	TRBJ2-5	once	TRBD1	CSVPGQGARETQYF	TGCAGCGTCCCGGGACAGGGGGCTCGGGAGACCCAGTACTTC
TRBV5-5	TRBJ1-2	.	TRBD1	CASSTGVNYGYTF	TGTGCCAGCAGCACAGGGGTGAACTATGGCTACACCTTC
TRBV19	TRBJ1-1	few	TRBD1	CASSTGGGSTEAFF	TGTGCCAGTTCCACGGGAGGGGGCTCCACTGAAGCTTTCTTT
TRBV7-9	TRBJ2-2	.	TRBD1	CASSSMTGWKTGELFF	TGTGCCAGCAGCTCAATGACAGGGTGGAAAACCGGGGAGCTGTTTTTT
TRBV7-2	TRBJ2-7	.	TRBD1	CASSLTGTGATYEQYF	TGTGCCAGCAGCTTAACGGGGACAGGGGCGACCTACGAGCAGTACTTC
TRBV2	TRBJ2-7	.	.	CASSGRTDTSYEQYF	TGTGCCAGCAGTGGTAGGACGGACACTTCATACGAGCAGTACTTC
TRBV28	TRBJ2-7	once	TRBD1	CASSRNRGSSYEQYF	TGTGCCAGCAGTCGTAACAGGGGCTCCTCCTACGAGCAGTACTTC
TRBV11-3	TRBJ2-5	.	TRBD1	CASSPGDSRTQYF	TGTGCCAGCAGCCCAGGGGACAGCAGGACCCAGTACTTC
TRBV20-1	TRBJ2-7	.	TRBD1	CSARDTPGGTW	TGCAGTGCTAGAGATACCCCAGGGGGCACGTGG
TRBV10-3	TRBJ1-1	.	.	CAISDDPGGLFSEAFF	TGTGCCATCAGTGATGATCCGGGGGGACTTTTTTCCGAAGCTTTCTTT
TRBV15	TRBJ1-5	.	.	CATSRDLAVPSNQPQHF	TGTGCCACCAGCAGAGATTTAGCGGTTCCCAGCAATCAGCCCCAGCATTTT
TRBV5-6	TRBJ1-4	.	TRBD1	CASSHRDRKNEKLFF	TGTGCCAGCAGCCACAGGGACAGGAAGAATGAAAAACTGTTTTTT
TRBV18	TRBJ1-1	.	TRBD1	CASSPQGSRGRTEAFF	TGTGCCAGCTCACCCCAGGGGAGCAGGGGGAGGACTGAAGCTTTCTTT
TRBV19	TRBJ1-5	few	TRBD1	CATATGLQPQHF	TGTGCCACCGCGACAGGGCTTCAGCCCCAGCATTTT
TRBV5-5	TRBJ2-7	.	.	CASSFIPPPSRNEQYF	TGTGCCAGCAGCTTCATTCCGCCTCCTAGTCGGAACGAGCAGTACTTC
TRBV30	TRBJ1-2	.	TRBD1	CAWSVKRTGRRGYTF	TGTGCCTGGAGTGTAAAACGGACAGGGAGACGTGGCTACACCTTC
TRBV5-1	TRBJ1-4	once	.	CASSLEPATNEKLFF	TGCGCCAGCAGCTTGGAGCCCGCAACTAATGAAAAACTGTTTTTT
TRBV5-1	TRBJ2-1	.	.	CASSFAGNEQFF	TGCGCCAGCAGCTTTGCAGGGAATGAGCAGTTCTTC
TRBV4-1	TRBJ2-6	.	.	CASSQETGGYSGANVLTF	TGCGCCAGCAGCCAAGAGACAGGTGGATACTCTGGGGCCAACGTCCTGACTTTC